Below, 13 T cell receptor beta chains from the same sample are listed, as sequenced in a study of cytomegalovirus exposure and HLA in healthy donors. The PCR contained 60 Vbeta and 13 Jbeta primers. Repertoires were generated with immunoSEQ multiplex PCR, while TCRdb's copy carries only in-frame clones and drops some. The repertoire holds roughly 130,000 clones, with 70% to 80% as singletons. The sample taken for sequencing was PBMCs. The receptors stem from a man between 18 and 35 years old in good health and CMV-seronegative.

This chain connects TRBV7-8 to TRBJ2-7; 7 bases fit TRBD1. This CDR3 has 16 residues. Germline V gene sequence: CDR1 SGHVS, CDR2 FQNEAQ. Trimming removed 0 bases from V and 5 bases from J; junction bases left unmatched: 10. This CDR3 is CASSLAPKTGLDEQYV. In nucleotides, the CDR3 is TGTGCCAGCAGCTTAGCCCCAAAGACAGGGCTGGACGAGCAGTACGTC.

The chain links TRBV19 to TRBJ1-2; 10 bases map to TRBD1. The CDR3 spans 14 residues. Looked up from germline, CDR1 is LNHDA and CDR2 is SQIVND (reference sequence). V was clipped by 11 bases and J by 2 bases; unmatched bases: 8. The DNA for the CDR3 is TGTGCCTCACGGCCGGGACAGGGGAACTATGGCTACACCTTC. It translates to CASRPGQGNYGYTF.

This sequence joins TRBV11-3 and TRBJ1-1; 9 bases are a match to TRBD1. The trim removed 4 bases at V and 3 bases at J, leaving 3 bases unmatched. CDR3 length equals 14 residues. Per the germline V gene, CDR1 is SGHNT and CDR2 is YENEEA. For the CDR3, the DNA is TGTGCCAGCAGCTACAGGGGGCAGGACACTGAAGCTTTCTTT. It encodes CASSYRGQDTEAFF.

Notes on this clone: It is unclear where the CDR3 begins or ends on the DNA, so no DNA is shown, and the CDR3 is as TCRdb lists it. This rearrangement joins TRBV12-1 to TRBJ2-7; the table's D call TRBD1 went unverified against the DNA. TRBV12-1 is a pseudogene. The CDR3 length equals 15 residues, ends included. CDR3 residues: CASSFAPGASYEQYV.

This clone was seen more than once but under ten times. The V and J genes are TRBV30 and TRBJ1-1; the match to TRBD1 covers 8 bases. J gave up 7 bases and V 4 bases, and 2 bases lay outside the gene matches. In germline, CDR1 is GTSNPN, CDR2 SVGIG (reference sequence). This CDR3 region has 11 residues. CDR3 nucleotides: TGTGCCTGGACAGGGGGCGGTGAAGCTTTCTTT. Amino acid sequence: CAWTGGGEAFF.

The CDR3, as DNA: TGCGCCAGCAGCCCTGGGACAGGGTATTACGAGCAGTACTTC. It codes for CASSPGTGYYEQYF. V is TRBV4-1 and J is TRBJ2-7; TRBD1 agrees at 9 bases. The CDR3 contains 14 residues. V dropped 4 bases and J dropped 4; count of bases not matched to a gene: 5. Germline CDR1 and CDR2: MGHRA and YSYEKL.

This clone was detected once. The chain joins TRBV6-6 to TRBJ2-1; 7 nucleotides match TRBD2. Germline V gene lookup returns CDR1 MNHNY and CDR2 SVGAGI (reference sequence). V was clipped by 8 bases and J by 2 bases; unmatched bases: 9. The CDR3 totals 15 residues. This CDR3 reads CASGLRAGTYNEQFF. In nucleotides, the CDR3 is TGTGCCAGCGGACTTAGAGCGGGAACCTACAATGAGCAGTTCTTC.

The chain couples TRBV4-3 to TRBJ2-7, with 9 bases lining up with TRBD1. The trim removed 1 base at V and 5 bases at J, leaving 6 bases unmatched. This CDR3 has 15 amino acids. The V gene's germline CDR1 is LGHNA and CDR2 YSLEER. This CDR3 reads CASSQGHRGPDEQYF. The DNA for the CDR3 is TGCGCCAGCAGCCAAGGGCACAGGGGGCCCGACGAGCAGTACTTC.

The chain has TRBV7-8 and TRBJ2-1; 7 nucleotides line up with TRBD2. Germline CDR1 reads SGHVS; CDR2 reads FQNEAQ. J was trimmed by 3 bases and V by 1 base; bases with no gene match: 9. This CDR3 comprises 17 residues. The CDR3 DNA reads as TGTGCCAGCAGCTTAGGGGTTAGCGGGCTTGGCTACAATGAGCAGTTCTTC. Translating it yields CASSLGVSGLGYNEQFF.

The chain employs TRBV20-1 and TRBJ2-7; TRBD2 is a possible D gene (5 bases). This CDR3 has 11 residues. V gave up 3 bases and J gave up 6 bases, with 9 bases separating them. Germline CDR1 and CDR2: DFQATT and SNEGSKA (reference sequence). The CDR3 DNA reads TGCAGTGCTAGGCCGGGGTGCGAGCAGTACGTC. It yields the protein CSARPGCEQYV.

The table lists this clone with a few counts. The chain carries TRBV13 and TRBJ2-7, with 9 bases matching TRBD2. CDR3 length equals 13 residues. Germline CDR1 reads PRHDT; CDR2 reads FYEKMQ (reference sequence). The V segment lost 4 bases and the J segment 3 bases; nucleotides outside the gene matches: 1. The CDR3 DNA reads TGTGCCAGCAGCTCGACTAGCGGCTACGAGCAGTACTTC. This gives the protein CASSSTSGYEQYF.

V and J are TRBV11-3 and TRBJ2-1; 11 bases agree with TRBD2. CDR1 SGHNT and CDR2 YENEEA come from the germline V gene. The V gene end was trimmed by 5 bases and the J gene end by 6 bases; junction bases not matched to a gene: 9. This CDR3 is 16 amino acids long. The CDR3 coding sequence is TGTGCCAGCAGCGATCCTACTAGCGGGAGTATCAATGAGCAGTTCTTC. This encodes CASSDPTSGSINEQFF.

This chain joins TRBV4-2 and TRBJ2-2; D may be TRBD2 (6 bases). Looked up from germline, CDR1 is LGHNA and CDR2 is YNFKEQ. V lost 0 bases, J lost 4 bases, and 12 bases lay in between. The CDR3 consists of 16 residues. Here the CDR3 reads CASSQESREVTGELFF. In DNA, the CDR3 is TGTGCCAGCAGCCAAGAAAGCAGGGAGGTCACCGGGGAGCTGTTTTTT.